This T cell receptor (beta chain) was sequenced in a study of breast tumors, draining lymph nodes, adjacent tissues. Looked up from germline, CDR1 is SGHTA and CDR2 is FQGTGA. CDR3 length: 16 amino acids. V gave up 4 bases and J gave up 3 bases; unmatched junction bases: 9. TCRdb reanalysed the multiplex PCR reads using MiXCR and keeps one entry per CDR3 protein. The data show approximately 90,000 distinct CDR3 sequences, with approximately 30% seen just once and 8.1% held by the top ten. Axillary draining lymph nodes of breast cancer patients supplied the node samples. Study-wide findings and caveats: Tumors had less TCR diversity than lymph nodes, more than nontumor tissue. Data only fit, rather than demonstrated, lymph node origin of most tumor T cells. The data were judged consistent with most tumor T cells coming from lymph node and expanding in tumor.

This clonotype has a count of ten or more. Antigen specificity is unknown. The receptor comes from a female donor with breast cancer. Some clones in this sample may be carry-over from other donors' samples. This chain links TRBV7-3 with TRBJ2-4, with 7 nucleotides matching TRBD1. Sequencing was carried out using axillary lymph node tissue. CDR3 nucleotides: TGTGCCAGCAGCTCCCGACAGGGTCATAGCAAAAACATTCAGTACTTC. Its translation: CASSSRQGHSKNIQYF.